This record concerns one T cell receptor (beta chain) sequence. Its target is unknown. The sample originates from a study of cytomegalovirus exposure and HLA in healthy donors. A multiplex PCR was run with 60 Vbeta primers and 13 Jbeta primers. The protocol was immunoSEQ multiplex PCR, while the TCRdb copy is restricted to in-frame clones and leaves out a portion. This sample yields fewer than 250,000 clones, of which roughly 82% are seen a single time; 5.5% to 7.5% belongs to the top ten. Study-wide findings and caveats: Across donors, sequencing depth was assumed by presence/absence analyses to be roughly uniform. In a later analysis, a missense DCLRE1C variant was linked to TCR beta V- and J-gene trimming. In a later analysis, parvovirus B19, influenza, CMV and Epstein-Barr virus appeared linked to several top co-occurrence clusters.

V lost 6 bases to trimming and J lost 7 bases, with 16 bases between them. Germline V gene lookup returns CDR1 KGHSH and CDR2 LQKENI. This CDR3 is built from 14 residues. This chain links TRBV18 with TRBJ2-1; a possible D gene is TRBD1 (6 bases). Sequencing was done on a sample of PBMCs. The clonotype comes from a man aged 35 to 55 in good health and CMV-seropositive. The CDR3 spells CASSEQGTRNEQFF. DNA of the CDR3: TGTGCCAGCTCCGAACAGGGAACTAGGAATGAGCAGTTCTTC. The whole variable domain, filled in from reference TRBV18 and TRBJ2-1, reads NAGVMQNPRHLVRRRGQEARLRCSPMKGHSHVYWYRQLPEEGLKFMVYLQKENIIDESGMPKERFSAEFPKEGPSILRIQQVVRGDSAAYFCASSEQGTRNEQFFGPGTRLTVL.